The clone carrying this T cell receptor (beta chain) occurred a few times. Its antigen is undetermined. A TCRbeta library incorporating unique molecular identifiers was prepared. In TCRdb, the PCR reads were re-called with MiXCR into one record per CDR3 protein. In the table there are about 100,000 distinct CDR3 sequences, approximately 6.6% of which are singletons. This entry belongs to a study of T-cell reconstitution after alpha-beta-depleted transplantation in children. General observations from the study: Reportedly, only several hundred clones from non-depleted graft cells drove alpha-beta T-cell counts at about two months. Surviving thymic progenitors and recipient T cells were the source of high TCRbeta diversity at day 60 in some patients.

The specimen was PBMCs, mostly from graft donor cells, collected 360 days after TCRalphabeta/CD19-depleted stem cell transplant. The sequence came from a male patient between 2 and 15 years old who had a stem cell transplant for acute lymphoblastic leukemia, so the T cells may come from the graft donor.

The CDR3 bases are TGTGCCAGCAGCTCGACAGGGGGCAATTCAGATACGCAGTATTTT. Protein: CASSSTGGNSDTQYF. The rearrangement joins TRBV7-9 to TRBJ2-3, with 10 nucleotides matching TRBD1. This CDR3 has 15 amino acids. The junction had 5 bases not matched to a gene; V was cut back by 4 bases and J by 4 bases. Germline CDR1 SEHNR, CDR2 FQNEAQ (reference sequence).